This TCR beta chain was obtained from a study of T-cell memory formation after mild COVID-19. This CDR3 is built from 15 residues. The germline CDR1 and CDR2 sequences are SGHVS and FQNEAQ. The germline V and J ends were trimmed by 5 bases and 3 bases, with 17 bases remaining between them. TCRdb analysed the 5' RACE reads with MiXCR anew, one entry per CDR3 protein. Here the sample spans some 450,000 distinct CDR3 sequences, 15% to 25% being singletons. On this clonotype itself: Its antigen is not known.

Study-wide results and caveats: Pre-infection memory already had some responding clones, implying cross-reactive memory joined. For contracting clones, CD4+ ones sat mainly in CM and EM, CD8+ in EMRA. There was a balanced CD4/CD8 profile in clones contracting day 15 to 85, and later expanders leaned CD4+.

The sequence came from an adult woman who had mild COVID-19 (a few samples of this study predate the infection). Cell type and time point are not known. The sample was PBMCs or a T cell subset sorted from them (not recorded which). This sequence joins TRBV7-8 and TRBJ2-7, with a tentative D call TRBD2 (6 bases). The CDR3 DNA reads as TGTGCCAGCAGCCCCGCGGGGAGTCCCTACTACGAGCAGTACTTC. Translation gives CASSPAGSPYYEQYF.